This is a list of T cell receptor beta chains from one sample in a study of blood T cell repertoires in COVID-19. Assay: immunoSEQ multiplex PCR; the TCRdb copy retains only in-frame clones and omits some. Of 300,000 to 400,000 clones listed, roughly 86% are singletons. The specimen was peripheral blood. The receptors were gathered from a woman aged 55 to 70 with COVID-19, enrolled during active disease. CDR3s include the opening cysteine and the closing phenylalanine or tryptophan. The order of the fields is J gene, clone size, V gene, D gene, CDR3 protein, CDR3 DNA. A D gene is named only where the DNA matches it firmly. The size entry is marked missing in some rows and otherwise reads once, few, many or a size class.

j_gene: TRBJ1-2
abundance: -
v_gene: TRBV3-1/TRBV3-2
d_gene: -
CDR3aa: CASSQARGYTF
CDR3nt: TGTGCCAGCAGCCAAGCTCGGGGCTACACCTTC

j_gene: TRBJ1-1
abundance: -
v_gene: TRBV6-1
d_gene: -
CDR3aa: CASSETTNRVTEAFF
CDR3nt: TGTGCCAGCAGTGAAACAACGAACAGGGTCACTGAAGCTTTCTTT

j_gene: TRBJ1-1
abundance: few
v_gene: TRBV5-1
d_gene: TRBD1
CDR3aa: CASSSGTANTEAFF
CDR3nt: TGCGCCAGCAGCTCCGGGACAGCGAACACTGAAGCTTTCTTT

j_gene: TRBJ1-1
abundance: -
v_gene: TRBV5-1
d_gene: TRBD1
CDR3aa: CAGDSLNTEAFF
CDR3nt: TGCGCCGGGGACAGCTTGAACACTGAAGCTTTCTTT

j_gene: TRBJ1-6
abundance: -
v_gene: TRBV7-2
d_gene: -
CDR3aa: CASSFHAGNSPLHF
CDR3nt: TGTGCCAGCAGCTTTCACGCGGGCAATTCACCCCTCCACTTT

j_gene: TRBJ2-2
abundance: -
v_gene: TRBV3-1/TRBV3-2
d_gene: -
CDR3aa: CASSPYLGNTGELFF
CDR3nt: TGTGCCAGCAGCCCCTACCTAGGGAACACCGGGGAGCTGTTTTTT

j_gene: TRBJ2-3
abundance: -
v_gene: TRBV3-1/TRBV3-2
d_gene: TRBD2
CDR3aa: CASSQAVAGGFTDTQYF
CDR3nt: TGTGCCAGCAGCCAAGCCGTAGCGGGGGGTTTCACAGATACGCAGTATTTT

j_gene: TRBJ1-5
abundance: -
v_gene: TRBV7-9
d_gene: -
CDR3aa: CASSLELSGQPQHF
CDR3nt: TGTGCCAGCAGCTTGGAGCTCTCGGGACAGCCCCAGCATTTT

j_gene: TRBJ2-1
abundance: -
v_gene: TRBV10-3
d_gene: TRBD2
CDR3aa: CAIRGLAVHNEQFF
CDR3nt: TGTGCCATCAGGGGACTAGCGGTGCACAATGAGCAGTTCTTC

j_gene: TRBJ2-1
abundance: once
v_gene: TRBV9
d_gene: -
CDR3aa: CASTRGGDEQFF
CDR3nt: TGTGCCAGCACCCGAGGGGGGGATGAGCAGTTCTTC

j_gene: TRBJ1-2
abundance: -
v_gene: TRBV13
d_gene: -
CDR3aa: CASSSPSIGGSDYGYTF
CDR3nt: TGTGCCAGCAGCTCCCCGTCGATCGGAGGGTCAGACTATGGCTACACCTTC

j_gene: TRBJ1-5
abundance: -
v_gene: TRBV3-1/TRBV3-2
d_gene: TRBD1
CDR3aa: CASSLGQNNQPQHF
CDR3nt: TGTGCCAGCAGCCTGGGACAGAACAATCAGCCCCAGCATTTT

j_gene: TRBJ2-1
abundance: few
v_gene: TRBV9
d_gene: TRBD2
CDR3aa: CASSVSGGDYNEQFF
CDR3nt: TGTGCCAGCAGCGTAAGCGGGGGTGACTACAATGAGCAGTTCTTC

j_gene: TRBJ1-2
abundance: -
v_gene: TRBV19
d_gene: -
CDR3aa: CASSIEVFGGMSYGYTF
CDR3nt: TGTGCCAGTAGTATTGAGGTCTTCGGGGGGATGAGCTATGGCTACACCTTC

j_gene: TRBJ1-4
abundance: -
v_gene: TRBV3-1/TRBV3-2
d_gene: TRBD1
CDR3aa: CASSPTGGVEKLFF
CDR3nt: TGTGCCAGCAGCCCAACAGGGGGCGTAGAAAAACTGTTTTTT

j_gene: TRBJ1-1
abundance: -
v_gene: TRBV15
d_gene: -
CDR3aa: CATSPLAGQGWATEAFF
CDR3nt: TGTGCCACCAGCCCGCTGGCAGGGCAGGGATGGGCCACTGAAGCTTTCTTT

j_gene: TRBJ1-6
abundance: -
v_gene: TRBV5-4
d_gene: -
CDR3aa: CASSRAGNSPLHF
CDR3nt: TGTGCCAGCAGCCGGGCGGGTAATTCACCCCTCCACTTT

j_gene: TRBJ2-5
abundance: -
v_gene: TRBV11-2
d_gene: -
CDR3aa: CASSLTGTFQETQYF
CDR3nt: TGTGCCAGCAGCTTAACCGGGACTTTCCAAGAGACCCAGTACTTC

j_gene: TRBJ1-2
abundance: -
v_gene: TRBV19
d_gene: -
CDR3aa: CASCRGEGYGYTF
CDR3nt: TGTGCCAGCTGTCGCGGGGAGGGGTATGGCTACACCTTC

j_gene: TRBJ1-5
abundance: -
v_gene: TRBV5-6
d_gene: -
CDR3aa: CASSEQRQAGNQPQHF
CDR3nt: TGTGCCAGCAGCGAACAACGACAGGCGGGCAATCAGCCCCAGCATTTT

j_gene: TRBJ1-1
abundance: -
v_gene: TRBV18
d_gene: -
CDR3aa: CASSPPTGTMNTEAFF
CDR3nt: TGTGCCAGCTCACCACCCACGGGAACCATGAACACTGAAGCTTTCTTT

j_gene: TRBJ1-6
abundance: -
v_gene: TRBV19
d_gene: -
CDR3aa: CASSSRGTAYNSPLHF
CDR3nt: TGTGCCAGTAGTTCACGCGGGACGGCTTATAATTCACCCCTCCACTTT

j_gene: TRBJ2-7
abundance: -
v_gene: TRBV19
d_gene: TRBD1
CDR3aa: CASSIPGQGEYEQYF
CDR3nt: TGTGCCAGTAGTATCCCGGGACAGGGCGAGTACGAGCAGTACTTC

j_gene: TRBJ1-2
abundance: -
v_gene: TRBV28
d_gene: -
CDR3aa: CASSQFYGYTF
CDR3nt: TGTGCCAGCTCCCAGTTCTATGGCTACACCTTC

j_gene: TRBJ2-7
abundance: -
v_gene: TRBV5-5
d_gene: TRBD1
CDR3aa: CASSPAGTGVTYEQYF
CDR3nt: TGTGCCAGCAGCCCTGCCGGGACAGGGGTGACCTACGAGCAGTACTTC

j_gene: TRBJ2-1
abundance: -
v_gene: TRBV11-2
d_gene: -
CDR3aa: CASSLHGDSNNEQFF
CDR3nt: TGTGCCAGCAGCTTACATGGGGACTCTAACAATGAGCAGTTCTTC

j_gene: TRBJ1-4
abundance: -
v_gene: TRBV5-4
d_gene: TRBD1
CDR3aa: CASRKGPGQGTEKLFF
CDR3nt: TGTGCCAGCAGAAAGGGTCCGGGACAGGGGACTGAAAAACTGTTTTTT

j_gene: TRBJ1-2
abundance: -
v_gene: TRBV12-5
d_gene: -
CDR3aa: CASGAVYGYTF
CDR3nt: TGTGCTAGTGGCGCAGTCTATGGCTACACCTTC

j_gene: TRBJ1-5
abundance: -
v_gene: TRBV28
d_gene: -
CDR3aa: CASSFGGSSNQPQHF
CDR3nt: TGTGCCAGCAGTTTCGGGGGGTCGAGCAATCAGCCCCAGCATTTT

j_gene: TRBJ1-5
abundance: -
v_gene: TRBV24-1
d_gene: -
CDR3aa: CATSEAVSNQPQHF
CDR3nt: TGTGCCACCAGTGAGGCAGTTAGCAATCAGCCCCAGCATTTT

j_gene: TRBJ1-2
abundance: -
v_gene: TRBV5-1
d_gene: -
CDR3aa: CASSPGPRGYGYTF
CDR3nt: TGCGCCAGCAGCCCCGGACCCCGAGGGTATGGCTACACCTTC

j_gene: TRBJ2-7
abundance: -
v_gene: TRBV2
d_gene: -
CDR3aa: CASLPQGSEQYF
CDR3nt: TGTGCCAGCCTCCCCCAGGGTTCCGAGCAGTACTTC

j_gene: TRBJ1-1
abundance: -
v_gene: TRBV7-9
d_gene: -
CDR3aa: CASSLAGSNTEAFF
CDR3nt: TGTGCCAGCAGCCTGGCAGGGTCGAACACTGAAGCTTTCTTT

j_gene: TRBJ2-1
abundance: -
v_gene: TRBV11-1
d_gene: TRBD1
CDR3aa: CASSLGGTANSDEQFF
CDR3nt: TGTGCCAGCAGCTTAGGGGGGACAGCTAATAGCGATGAGCAGTTCTTC

j_gene: TRBJ1-1
abundance: -
v_gene: TRBV12-3/TRBV12-4
d_gene: -
CDR3aa: CASSLRRAGKAFF
CDR3nt: TGTGCCAGCAGTCTCCGGAGGGCCGGCAAAGCTTTCTTT

j_gene: TRBJ1-6
abundance: -
v_gene: TRBV18
d_gene: -
CDR3aa: CASSPRTGSSPLHF
CDR3nt: TGTGCCAGCTCACCGAGGACGGGGAGTTCACCCCTCCACTTT

j_gene: TRBJ2-2
abundance: few
v_gene: TRBV7-8
d_gene: -
CDR3aa: CASSLAAERANTGELFF
CDR3nt: TGTGCCAGCAGCTTAGCAGCTGAACGCGCGAACACCGGGGAGCTGTTTTTT

j_gene: TRBJ1-1
abundance: few
v_gene: TRBV3-1/TRBV3-2
d_gene: TRBD1
CDR3aa: CASSPWGQGAAFF
CDR3nt: TGTGCCAGCAGCCCTTGGGGACAGGGTGCCGCTTTCTTT

j_gene: TRBJ1-1
abundance: few
v_gene: TRBV7-9
d_gene: -
CDR3aa: CASSLGTGRGDTEAFF
CDR3nt: TGTGCCAGCAGCTTAGGTACAGGGCGCGGAGACACTGAAGCTTTCTTT

j_gene: TRBJ2-3
abundance: few
v_gene: TRBV4-1
d_gene: TRBD2
CDR3aa: CASSVGGAGFQGDTQYF
CDR3nt: TGCGCCAGCAGCGTCGGGGGGGCCGGATTTCAAGGAGATACGCAGTATTTT

j_gene: TRBJ1-1
abundance: -
v_gene: TRBV18
d_gene: -
CDR3aa: CASSPQGGGAGAFF
CDR3nt: TGTGCCAGCTCACCACAGGGAGGAGGCGCGGGAGCTTTCTTT

j_gene: TRBJ1-1
abundance: once
v_gene: TRBV5-4
d_gene: -
CDR3aa: CASSLTGTEAFF
CDR3nt: TGTGCCAGCAGCCTAACAGGGACTGAAGCTTTCTTT

j_gene: TRBJ1-4
abundance: -
v_gene: TRBV14
d_gene: TRBD1
CDR3aa: CASSQDSFRDRAEKLFF
CDR3nt: TGTGCCAGCAGCCAAGATTCGTTTAGGGACAGGGCTGAAAAACTGTTTTTT

j_gene: TRBJ2-2
abundance: -
v_gene: TRBV27
d_gene: TRBD2
CDR3aa: CASKGQRGGSGELFF
CDR3nt: TGTGCCAGCAAGGGACAGCGGGGGGGCTCCGGGGAGCTGTTTTTT

j_gene: TRBJ1-2
abundance: -
v_gene: TRBV5-1
d_gene: -
CDR3aa: CASSHRGDYGYTF
CDR3nt: TGCGCCAGCAGCCACCGGGGAGACTATGGCTACACCTTC

j_gene: TRBJ2-7
abundance: -
v_gene: TRBV30
d_gene: -
CDR3aa: CAWSGVGGNYEQYF
CDR3nt: TGTGCCTGGAGTGGGGTAGGCGGAAACTACGAGCAGTACTTC

j_gene: TRBJ1-4
abundance: -
v_gene: TRBV6-5
d_gene: -
CDR3aa: CASTLGGATNEKLFF
CDR3nt: TGTGCCAGCACCCTCGGTGGTGCAACTAATGAAAAACTGTTTTTT

j_gene: TRBJ2-7
abundance: -
v_gene: TRBV9
d_gene: -
CDR3aa: CASSVEPVAYEQYF
CDR3nt: TGTGCCAGCAGCGTAGAACCAGTGGCCTACGAGCAGTACTTC

j_gene: TRBJ2-5
abundance: -
v_gene: TRBV18
d_gene: -
CDR3aa: CASSPRFDGGVETQYF
CDR3nt: TGTGCCAGCTCACCACGATTCGACGGCGGCGTAGAGACCCAGTACTTC